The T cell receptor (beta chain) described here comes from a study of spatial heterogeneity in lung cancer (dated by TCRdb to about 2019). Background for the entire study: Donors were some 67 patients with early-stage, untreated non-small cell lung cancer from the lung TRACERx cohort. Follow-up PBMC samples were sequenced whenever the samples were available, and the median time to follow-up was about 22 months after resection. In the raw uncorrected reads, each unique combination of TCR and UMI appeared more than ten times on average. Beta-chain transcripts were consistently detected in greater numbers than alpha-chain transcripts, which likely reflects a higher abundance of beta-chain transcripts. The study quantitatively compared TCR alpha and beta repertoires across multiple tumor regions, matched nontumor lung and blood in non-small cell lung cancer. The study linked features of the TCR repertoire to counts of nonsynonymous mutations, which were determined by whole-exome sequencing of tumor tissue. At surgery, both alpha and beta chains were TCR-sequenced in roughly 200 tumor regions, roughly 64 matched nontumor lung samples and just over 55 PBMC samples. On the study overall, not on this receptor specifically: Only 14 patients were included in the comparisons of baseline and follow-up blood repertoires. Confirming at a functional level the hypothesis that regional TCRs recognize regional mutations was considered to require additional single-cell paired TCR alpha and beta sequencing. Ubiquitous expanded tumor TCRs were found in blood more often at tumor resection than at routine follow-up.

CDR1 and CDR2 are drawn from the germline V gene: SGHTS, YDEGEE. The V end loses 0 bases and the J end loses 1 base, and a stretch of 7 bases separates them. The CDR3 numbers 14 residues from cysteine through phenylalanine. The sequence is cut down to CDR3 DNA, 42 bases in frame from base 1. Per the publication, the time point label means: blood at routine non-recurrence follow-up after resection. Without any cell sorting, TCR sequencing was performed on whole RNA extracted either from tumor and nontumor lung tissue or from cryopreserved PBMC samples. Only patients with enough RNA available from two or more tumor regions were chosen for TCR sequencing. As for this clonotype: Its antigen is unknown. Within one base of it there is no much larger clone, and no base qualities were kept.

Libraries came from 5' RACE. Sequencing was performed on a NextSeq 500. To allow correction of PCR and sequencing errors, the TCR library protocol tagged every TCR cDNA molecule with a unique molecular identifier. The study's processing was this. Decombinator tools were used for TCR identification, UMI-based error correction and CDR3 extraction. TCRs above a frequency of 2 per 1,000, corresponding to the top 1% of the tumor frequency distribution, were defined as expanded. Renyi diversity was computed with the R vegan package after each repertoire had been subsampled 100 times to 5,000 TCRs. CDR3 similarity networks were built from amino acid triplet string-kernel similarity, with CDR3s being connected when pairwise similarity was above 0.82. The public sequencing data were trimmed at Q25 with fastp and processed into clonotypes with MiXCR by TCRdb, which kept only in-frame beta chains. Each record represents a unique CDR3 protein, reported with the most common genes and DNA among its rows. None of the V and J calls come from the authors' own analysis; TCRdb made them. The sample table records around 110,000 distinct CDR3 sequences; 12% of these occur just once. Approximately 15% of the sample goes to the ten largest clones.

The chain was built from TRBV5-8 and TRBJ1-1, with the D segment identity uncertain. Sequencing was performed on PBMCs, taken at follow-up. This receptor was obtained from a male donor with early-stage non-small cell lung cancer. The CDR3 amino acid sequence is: CASSLGNKNTEAFF. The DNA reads TGTGCCAGCAGCTTGGGGAACAAGAACACTGAAGCTTTCTTT.